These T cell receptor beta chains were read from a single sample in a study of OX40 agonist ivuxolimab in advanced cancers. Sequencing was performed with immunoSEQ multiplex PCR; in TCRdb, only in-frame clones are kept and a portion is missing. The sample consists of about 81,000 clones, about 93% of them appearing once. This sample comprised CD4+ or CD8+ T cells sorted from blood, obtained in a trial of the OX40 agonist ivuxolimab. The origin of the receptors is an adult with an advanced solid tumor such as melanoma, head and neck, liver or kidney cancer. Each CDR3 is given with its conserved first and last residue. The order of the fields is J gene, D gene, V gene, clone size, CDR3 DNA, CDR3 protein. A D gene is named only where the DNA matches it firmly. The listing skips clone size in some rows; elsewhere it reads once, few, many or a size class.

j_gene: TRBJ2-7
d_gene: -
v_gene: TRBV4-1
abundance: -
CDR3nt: TGCGCCAGCAGCCAAGAAACCGCTAGGACCTACGAGCAGTACTTC
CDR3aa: CASSQETARTYEQYF

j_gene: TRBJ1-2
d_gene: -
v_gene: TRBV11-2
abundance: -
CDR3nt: TGTGCCAGCAGCTTATTCCCCATAGACTATGGCTACACCTTC
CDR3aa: CASSLFPIDYGYTF

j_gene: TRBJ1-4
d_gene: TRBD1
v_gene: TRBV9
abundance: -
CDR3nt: TGTGCCAGCAGCGGCCACGGGACAGGGAGAGACAATGAAAAACTGTTTTTT
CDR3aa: CASSGHGTGRDNEKLFF

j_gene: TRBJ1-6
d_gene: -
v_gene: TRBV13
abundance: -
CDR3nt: TGTGCCAGCAGCTTAGGGGCCAGGGGTTCATCCCTCCACTTT
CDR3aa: CASSLGARGSSLHF

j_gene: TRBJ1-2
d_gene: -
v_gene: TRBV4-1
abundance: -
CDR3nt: TGCGCCAGCAGCAACGTCCGGGGTGCTGTACCTGGCTACACCTTC
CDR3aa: CASSNVRGAVPGYTF

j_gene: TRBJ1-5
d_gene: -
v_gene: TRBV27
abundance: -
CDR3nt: TGTGCCAGCAGTTTAAGTGGGCAGGAATCTCAGCCCCAGCATTTT
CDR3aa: CASSLSGQESQPQHF

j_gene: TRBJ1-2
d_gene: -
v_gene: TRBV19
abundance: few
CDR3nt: TGTGCCAGTCAGCAGGGGAGCTATGGCTACACCTTC
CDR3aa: CASQQGSYGYTF

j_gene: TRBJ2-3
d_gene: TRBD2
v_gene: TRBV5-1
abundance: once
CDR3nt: TGCGCCAGCAGCCCCCGGGGGGGCACAGATACGCAGTATTTT
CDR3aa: CASSPRGGTDTQYF

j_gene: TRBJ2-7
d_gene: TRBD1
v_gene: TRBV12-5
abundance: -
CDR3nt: TGTGCTAGTGGTTTGGGGACAGGGGGCTACGAGCAGTACTTC
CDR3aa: CASGLGTGGYEQYF

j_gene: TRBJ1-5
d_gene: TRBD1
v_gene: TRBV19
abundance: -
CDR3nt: TGTGCCAGTAGTATCGGAGGGACAGTCAATCAGCCCCAGCATTTT
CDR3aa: CASSIGGTVNQPQHF

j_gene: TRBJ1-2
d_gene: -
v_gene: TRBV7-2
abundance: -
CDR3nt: TGTGCCAGCGGCTCGGATAGAGGGCCAAACTATGGCTACACCTTC
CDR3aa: CASGSDRGPNYGYTF

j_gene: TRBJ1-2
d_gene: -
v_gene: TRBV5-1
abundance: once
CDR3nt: TGCGCCAGCAGCTTGTCGGGGGGCCCAAATCAATATGGCTACACCTTC
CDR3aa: CASSLSGGPNQYGYTF

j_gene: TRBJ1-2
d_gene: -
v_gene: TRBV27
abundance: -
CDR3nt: TGTGCCAGCAGCCCCCTTTATTCCGGGATCAACTATGGCTACACCTTC
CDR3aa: CASSPLYSGINYGYTF

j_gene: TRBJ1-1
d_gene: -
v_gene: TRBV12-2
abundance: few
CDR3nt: TGTGCAAGTCCCCCTTGTCATATAGGACAACTGAACACTGAAGCTTTCTTT
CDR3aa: CASPPCHIGQLNTEAFF

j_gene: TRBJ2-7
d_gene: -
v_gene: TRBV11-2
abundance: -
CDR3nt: TGTGCCAGCAGCTTGGAATGGGGGCTACTACTCGACGAGCAGTACTTC
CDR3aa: CASSLEWGLLLDEQYF

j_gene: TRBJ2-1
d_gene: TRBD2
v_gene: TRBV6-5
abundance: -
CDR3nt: TGTGCCAGCAGTTCTGGGACTATAAATGAGCAGTTCTTC
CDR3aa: CASSSGTINEQFF

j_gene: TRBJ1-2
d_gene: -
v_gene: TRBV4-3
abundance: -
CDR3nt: TGCGCCAGCAGCCAAGATCTCGCCAGGGCATTTAACTATGGCTACACCTTC
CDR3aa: CASSQDLARAFNYGYTF

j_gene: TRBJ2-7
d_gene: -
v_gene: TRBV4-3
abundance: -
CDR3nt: TGCGCCAGCAGCCAACGGGGACCGCCCTCCTACGAGCAGTACTTC
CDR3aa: CASSQRGPPSYEQYF